One and the same sample provided the 22 T cell receptor beta chains below, sequenced in a study of pediatric ulcerative colitis. Sequencing used immunoSEQ multiplex PCR; TCRdb keeps in-frame clones, though not all of them. The sample lists about 64,000 clones, roughly nine tenths occurring once. Material: blood. Receptor source: a boy aged 10-17 years with severe ulcerative colitis.

The CDR3 spells CASRREGQSTDTQYF. DNA for the CDR3: TGTGCCAGCAGACGAGAGGGACAGAGCACAGATACGCAGTATTTT. The chain links TRBV27 to TRBJ2-3, with TRBD1 identical over 7 bases. Germline CDR1 and CDR2: MNHEY and SMNVEV (reference sequence). The CDR3 sequence is 15 residues long. V lost 6 bases to trimming and J lost 0 bases; unmatched junction nucleotides: 6.

This chain joins TRBV6-1 and TRBJ2-5; TRBD2 aligns across 12 bases. CDR1 MNHNS and CDR2 SASEGT come from the germline V gene. The V segment lost 2 bases and the J segment 2 bases; nucleotides outside the gene matches: 3. The CDR3 loop spans 16 amino acids. For the CDR3, the DNA is TGTGCCAGCAGTGAATATCTAGCGGGAGGGCAAGAGACCCAGTACTTC. Protein product: CASSEYLAGGQETQYF.

The J gene is TRBJ2-7, the V gene TRBV12-2; the D segment call TRBD1 is taken from the table without a DNA check. TRBV12-2 is a recognized pseudogene. The CDR3 length is 16 residues. The CDR3 nucleotides read TGTGCAAGTCGCTTAGTGGGCCCCGGGGACACCTACGAGCAGTACTTC. Translation: CASRLVGPGDTYEQYF.

The CDR3, as DNA: TGTGCCAGCAGCCCTAATCCCTGGGGCGATACGCAGTATTTT. The encoded protein is CASSPNPWGDTQYF. V is TRBV7-6 and J is TRBJ2-3; D perhaps matches TRBD1 (5 bases). The CDR3 contains 14 residues. CDR1 is SGHVS and CDR2 is FNYEAQ in the germline V gene. Between the trimmed V and J ends, which lost 5 bases and 6 bases, there was a span of 15 bases.

The chain couples TRBV2 to TRBJ2-3, with 10 bases matching TRBD2. From germline, CDR1 is SNHLY and CDR2 FYNNEI. The CDR3 length is 13 residues. Trimming removed 7 bases from V and 6 bases from J; junction bases left unmatched: 4. CDR3 DNA sequence: TGTGCCAGCATTAGCGGGAGGTTGGATACGCAGTATTTT. Translating gives CASISGRLDTQYF.

This clone was counted a single time. The chain uses TRBV5-1 and TRBJ2-1, with TRBD2 matching over 9 bases. Germline V gene sequence: CDR1 SGHRS, CDR2 YFSETQ. The CDR3 contains 15 residues. J was trimmed by 7 bases and V by 1 base; bases with no gene match: 6. The CDR3 DNA reads TGCGCCAGCAGCTTGTTTAGCGGGAGATCAAATGAGCAGTTCTTC. Translation gives CASSLFSGRSNEQFF.

This clone was picked up a small number of times. CDR3 nucleotides: TGCGCCAGCAGCCCCGGGATAACCACCGGGGAGCTGTTTTTT. Its protein product is CASSPGITTGELFF. The rearrangement joins TRBV5-1 to TRBJ2-2; D possibly corresponds to TRBD2 (5 bases). CDR3 length equals 14 residues. Germline-derived CDR1 and CDR2 are SGHRS and YFSETQ. Trimming stripped 4 bases from V and 4 bases from J, with 11 bases between.

V and J are TRBV11-3 and TRBJ2-5; D not resolved. CDR1 and CDR2 (germline): SGHNT, YENEEA. With 5 bases removed from V and 1 base from J, the gap between germline ends came to 20 bases. The CDR3 is 17 amino acids. The CDR3 loop reads CASSNWDWVDTQETQYF. Here the CDR3 DNA reads TGTGCCAGCAGCAATTGGGATTGGGTAGATACCCAAGAGACCCAGTACTTC.

This chain connects TRBV11-3 to TRBJ2-7; no definite D call. V was cut by 1 base and J by 7 bases, with 20 bases left in between. Germline CDR1 and CDR2: SGHNT and YENEEA. CDR3 length: 16 residues. CDR3: CASSLGVGPLWGEQYF. DNA of the CDR3: TGTGCCAGCAGCTTAGGGGTTGGGCCGCTCTGGGGTGAGCAGTACTTC.

The V gene is TRBV5-1, the J gene TRBJ2-3, with 10 bases that match TRBD2. CDR1 and CDR2 (germline): SGHRS, YFSETQ. The V and J ends lost 4 bases and 6 bases, in that order; junction bases with no gene match: 8. This CDR3 is built from 15 residues. As DNA, the CDR3 is TGCGCCAGCAGCACCCAGAGCGGGAGGGTGGATACGCAGTATTTT. Translation: CASSTQSGRVDTQYF.

The gene calls are TRBV27 and TRBJ2-3, with a tentative D call TRBD2 (6 bases). V lost 6 bases and J 2 bases, leaving 15 bases between the germline ends. Germline V gene lookup returns CDR1 MNHEY and CDR2 SMNVEV (reference sequence). The CDR3 is 15 residues long. The CDR3 nucleotides are TGTGCCAGCAGATCCGGTAGCGGAAACACAGATACGCAGTATTTT. This encodes CASRSGSGNTDTQYF.

As DNA, the CDR3 is TGCGCCAGCAGCCAAGTAGCTAGGACCGGTGGGGAGCTGTTTTTT. Amino acids: CASSQVARTGGELFF. The chain recombines TRBV4-3 with TRBJ2-2; D gene uncertain. Per the germline V gene, CDR1 is LGHNA and CDR2 is YSLEER. V shed 1 base and J shed 8 bases, with 14 bases lying between them. CDR3 length: 15 amino acids.

This chain links TRBV5-1 with TRBJ2-1; 9 bases line up with TRBD2. Trimming at V came to 0 bases and at J to 3 bases, leaving 7 bases not matched to a gene. The germline V gene encodes CDR1 SGHRS and CDR2 YFSETQ. The CDR3 contains 17 residues. CDR3 coding DNA: TGCGCCAGCAGCTTGGATTTAGCGGGAGATCTCTACAATGAGCAGTTCTTC. The encoded protein is CASSLDLAGDLYNEQFF.

V and J are TRBV29-1 and TRBJ2-3; D may be TRBD1 or TRBD2 (5 bases each). This CDR3 contains 13 residues. Germline V gives CDR1 SQVTM, CDR2 ANQGSEA. V lost 8 bases to trimming and J lost 5 bases, with 17 bases between them. CDR3 residues: CSTIEGQGDTQYF. The CDR3, as DNA: TGCAGCACTATCGAGGGGCAGGGAGATACGCAGTATTTT.

The chain has TRBV27 and TRBJ1-2, with D possibly matching TRBD1 (6 bases). Germline CDR1 reads MNHEY; CDR2 reads SMNVEV (reference sequence). This CDR3 has 15 amino acids. Between the trimmed V and J ends, which lost 5 bases and 2 bases, there was a span of 15 bases. The CDR3: CASSHLGGRNYGYTF. The DNA for the CDR3 is TGTGCCAGCAGTCACCTAGGGGGTAGAAACTATGGCTACACCTTC.

V gene TRBV30 combines with J gene TRBJ2-7; the D call may be TRBD1 or TRBD2 (5 bases each). Trimming pared 7 bases from V and 6 bases from J, leaving 22 bases between. Germline loops: CDR1 GTSNPN, CDR2 SVGIG (reference sequence). This CDR3 spans 14 amino acids. CDR3 amino acids: CASQIWGYGAEQYF. For the CDR3, the DNA is TGTGCCTCCCAAATATGGGGATACGGGGCCGAGCAGTACTTC.

Concerning this clone itself: Germline is not matched at one junction end, which may reflect a read error. The CDR3 loop reads CANSRRERNPGTKNIQYF. DNA of the CDR3: TGTGCCAACAGCCGAAGGGAGAGGAACCCCGGTACCAAAAACATTCAGTACTTC. The chain employs TRBV7-9 and TRBJ2-4; TRBD2 is a possible D gene (5 bases). There are 18 residues in the CDR3. Germline V gene data show CDR1 as SEHNR and CDR2 as FQNEAQ (reference sequence).

As DNA, the CDR3 is TGTGCCAGCAGCAAAGCACAGGGTATCTATCGGGGACTAGCAACCGGGGAGCTGTTTTTT. It translates to CASSKAQGIYRGLATGELFF. The V gene is TRBV21-1, the J gene TRBJ2-2; the tabulated D call, TRBD2, remains unverified against the DNA. TRBV21-1 is given as a pseudogene. The CDR3 covers 20 residues.

V usage is TRBV5-4 and J usage is TRBJ2-1; 11 nucleotides line up with TRBD2. Unmatched junction bases numbered 6, after V lost 1 base and J lost 9 bases. The V gene's germline CDR1 is SGHNT and CDR2 YYREEE (reference sequence). This CDR3 region has 15 residues. The CDR3 sequence: CASSLLLAGVSEQFF. For the CDR3, the DNA is TGTGCCAGCAGCTTGTTACTAGCGGGAGTTTCTGAGCAGTTCTTC.

This clone has a handful of counts. This rearrangement joins TRBV28 to TRBJ2-1; the D gene could be TRBD1 or TRBD2 (5 bases each). CDR1 is MDHEN and CDR2 is SYDVKM in the germline V gene. The CDR3 extends over 16 amino acids. The V end was cut by 5 bases, the J end by 3 bases, with 17 bases between. The CDR3 DNA sequence: TGTGCCAGCAGTACCAGCTCGGGACCCCACTACAATGAGCAGTTCTTC. This sequence encodes CASSTSSGPHYNEQFF.

This clone was detected only once. The chain recombines TRBV7-9 with TRBJ2-3; a possible D gene is TRBD2 (5 bases). V was trimmed by 2 bases and J by 5 bases, leaving 23 bases between them. The CDR3 length is 18 residues. Per the germline V gene, CDR1 is SEHNR and CDR2 is FQNEAQ (reference sequence). The CDR3 here is CASSLIAPGWSNGDTQYF. CDR3 DNA: TGTGCCAGCAGCTTAATAGCTCCGGGATGGAGTAACGGAGATACGCAGTATTTT.

This chain joins TRBV30 and TRBJ1-1; D ambiguous. V lost 1 base, J lost 3 bases, and 9 bases lay in between. Germline V gene lookup returns CDR1 GTSNPN and CDR2 SVGIG (reference sequence). This CDR3 contains 13 residues. CDR3 in amino acids: CAWSGTEDTEAFF. CDR3 bases: TGTGCCTGGAGTGGGACTGAAGACACTGAAGCTTTCTTT.